Shown below are 29 T cell receptor beta chains from a single sample sequenced in a study of T cells after posttransplantation cyclophosphamide. Clones were sequenced by immunoSEQ multiplex PCR, and TCRdb holds only the in-frame ones, with some missing. The data show 30,000 to 35,000 clones, none appearing only once, with around 7% held by the ten largest. The sample comprised PBMCs. The source of these receptors is a woman aged 45-65 years in good health and a related stem cell transplant donor.

This clone was found many times. The chain is built from TRBV6-1 and TRBJ2-7; possible D gene TRBD1, 5 bases. CDR3 size: 15 residues. V lost 10 bases and J 5 bases, leaving 24 bases between the germline ends. Germline V lookup: CDR1 MNHNS, CDR2 SASEGT. The CDR3: CATNLQRSRANEQYF. The CDR3 DNA reads as TGTGCCACCAACCTCCAAAGGAGCAGGGCAAACGAGCAGTACTTC.

There are many counts of this clone. The J gene is TRBJ2-2, the V gene TRBV9, with D perhaps TRBD1 (6 bases). The V end lost 0 bases, the J end lost 5 bases, and 8 bases lay between the germline ends. CDR3 length: 14 amino acids. Germline-derived CDR1 and CDR2 are SGDLS and YYNGEE. For the CDR3, the DNA is TGTGCCAGCAGCGTAGAAGGGGGTACCGGGGAGCTGTTTTTT. Translating gives CASSVEGGTGELFF.

This clone was seen many times. This rearrangement joins TRBV11-2 to TRBJ1-1; 8 nucleotides align to TRBD1. Losses at the gene ends were 1 base for V and 7 bases for J; bases not matched to a gene: 5. The CDR3 is 14 residues long. CDR1 SGHAT and CDR2 FQNNGV come from the germline V gene. CDR3 amino acids: CASSLARDRSEAFF. CDR3 DNA sequence: TGTGCCAGCAGCTTAGCCAGGGACAGGAGTGAAGCTTTCTTT.

This clone was seen ten or more times. This chain links TRBV27 with TRBJ1-1; D is ambiguous. V gave up 0 bases and J gave up 7 bases, with 9 bases separating them. The length of the CDR3 is 13 residues. Looked up from germline, CDR1 is MNHEY and CDR2 is SMNVEV (reference sequence). CDR3 in DNA: TGTGCCAGCAGTTTATCGCGGTCAGTTGAAGCTTTCTTT. Amino acids: CASSLSRSVEAFF.

The sample holds many counts of this clone. This chain joins TRBV24-1 and TRBJ2-1; perhaps TRBD2 as D (5 bases). Germline CDR1 is KGHDR and CDR2 is SFDVKD. V lost 0 bases to trimming and J lost 9 bases, with 14 bases between them. The CDR3 consists of 15 residues. This CDR3 is CATSDLTAAQGEQFF. Here the CDR3 DNA reads TGTGCCACCAGTGATTTGACAGCGGCTCAAGGTGAGCAGTTCTTC.

CDR3 coding DNA: TGTGCCAGCAGTCTGCGACAGGGAGGGACAGATACGCAGTATTTT. It codes for CASSLRQGGTDTQYF. V gene TRBV12-3 or TRBV12-4 combines with J gene TRBJ2-3, with D perhaps given as TRBD1 or TRBD2 (7 bases each). The CDR3 has 15 residues. Trimming took off 5 bases at V and 3 bases at J, with 15 bases between the two ends.

This clone was counted ten times or more. The chain's CDR3 is CASSSILTSTDTQYF. CDR3 in DNA: TGTGCCAGCAGTTCAATACTTACTAGCACAGATACGCAGTATTTT. This rearrangement joins TRBV27 to TRBJ2-3; D uncertain. This CDR3 has 15 amino acids. The germline V and J ends were trimmed by 4 bases and 0 bases, with 11 bases remaining between them. Germline V gene data show CDR1 as MNHEY and CDR2 as SMNVEV (reference sequence).

This chain connects TRBV9 to TRBJ2-5, with D possibly matching TRBD1 (5 bases). The CDR3 length is 13 residues. The germline V and J ends were trimmed by 7 bases and 5 bases, with 15 bases remaining between them. The germline V gene encodes CDR1 SGDLS and CDR2 YYNGEE. CDR3 nucleotide sequence: TGTGCCAGCGGGGCTTCAACTTGGGAGACCCAGTACTTC. The encoded protein is CASGASTWETQYF.

This clone was observed many times. This sequence joins TRBV5-1 and TRBJ2-1, with TRBD1 identical over 7 bases. The CDR3 runs 17 residues. With 0 bases clipped from V and 3 bases from J, the junction kept 9 bases outside the gene matches. Germline V gene data show CDR1 as SGHRS and CDR2 as YFSETQ. The CDR3 DNA follows: TGCGCCAGCAGCTTGGTAGGCGGACAGGCCGGCTACAATGAGCAGTTCTTC. Amino acids: CASSLVGGQAGYNEQFF.

This clone was picked up many times. J is TRBJ1-1 and V is TRBV4-1, with D perhaps matching TRBD1 (5 bases). This CDR3 has 15 residues. Germline CDR1 is MGHRA and CDR2 is YSYEKL. V was pared by 2 bases and J by 1 base, with 11 bases between. In DNA form, the CDR3 reads TGCGCCAGCAGCCAACGGGAGGGGAGGAACACTGAAGCTTTCTTT. This sequence encodes CASSQREGRNTEAFF.

This clone was seen many times. This sequence joins TRBV24-1 and TRBJ2-1, with TRBD2 matching over 10 bases. V gave up 6 bases and J gave up 8 bases; unmatched junction bases: 3. CDR3 size: 13 residues. CDR1 KGHDR and CDR2 SFDVKD come from the germline V gene. The CDR3 protein is CATSKLAGYEQFF. CDR3 coding DNA: TGTGCCACCAGTAAACTAGCGGGATATGAGCAGTTCTTC.

A few counts support this clone. This sequence joins TRBV2 and TRBJ2-3; D may be TRBD1 or TRBD2 (5 bases each). The CDR3 runs to 15 residues. The V and J ends lost 3 bases and 6 bases respectively, with 16 bases between them. The germline V gene has CDR1 SNHLY and CDR2 FYNNEI. The CDR3 region is CASSETEGRRDTQYF. The CDR3, as DNA: TGTGCCAGCAGTGAGACAGAGGGCCGTAGGGATACGCAGTATTTT.

The sample holds many counts of this clone. CDR3 nucleotides: TGTGCCAGCAGCCAAGGTAGCGGGAGCGACCTTTTCTTC. It yields the protein CASSQGSGSDLFF. The V call is TRBV7-2, the J call TRBJ2-1; 9 bases map to TRBD2. Germline CDR1 reads SGHTA; CDR2 reads FQGNSA. The length of the CDR3 is 13 residues. After removal of 5 bases from V and 16 bases from J, the junction contained 12 bases not matched to a gene.

This clone came up many times. The chain joins TRBV7-3 to TRBJ1-2, with D possibly matching TRBD1 (5 bases). The V gene's germline CDR1 is SGHTA and CDR2 FQGTGA. The CDR3 runs to 14 residues. The V end lost 5 bases, the J end lost 14 bases, and 24 bases lay between the germline ends. The CDR3 region is CASSPDTSGRIVTF. CDR3 bases: TGTGCCAGCAGCCCGGATACATCAGGGAGAATCGTTACCTTC.

This clone occurred many times. The chain uses TRBV7-2 and TRBJ1-4, with 7 positions matching TRBD1. The CDR3 extends over 12 amino acids. The germline gives CDR1 SGHTA, CDR2 FQGNSA. V was pared by 5 bases and J by 8 bases, with 2 bases of the junction left unmatched. The CDR3 loop is CASSVDREKLFF. The CDR3 DNA sequence: TGTGCCAGCAGCGTGGACAGGGAAAAACTGTTTTTT.

This clone was seen ten or more times. This chain uses TRBV28 with TRBJ2-7, with TRBD1 matching over 8 bases. V gave up 5 bases and J gave up 5 bases; unmatched junction bases: 5. CDR3 size: 13 residues. Germline values: CDR1 MDHEN, CDR2 SYDVKM. Written as DNA, the CDR3 is TGTGCCAGCAGTACTCAGGGGGCCCACGAGCAGTACTTC. Residues: CASSTQGAHEQYF.

This clone occurred many times. This chain uses TRBV28 with TRBJ2-1, with TRBD1 matching over 7 bases. This CDR3 has 14 residues. The V segment lost 6 bases and the J segment 13 bases; nucleotides outside the gene matches: 15. Germline V gene sequence: CDR1 MDHEN, CDR2 SYDVKM. CDR3 bases: TGTGCCAGCAGCGTCGGTGGACAGGCCAAGGATCAGTTCTTC. Translation: CASSVGGQAKDQFF.

This clone has a count of ten or more. This chain joins TRBV5-1 and TRBJ1-1; TRBD1 matches at 7 bases. CDR1 and CDR2 from the germline V gene are SGHRS and YFSETQ. J gave up 0 bases and V 0 bases, and 8 bases lay outside the gene matches. The CDR3 totals 17 residues. CDR3 sequence reads: CASSLGQGNRMNTEAFF. In DNA form, the CDR3 reads TGCGCCAGCAGCTTGGGACAGGGAAACAGGATGAACACTGAAGCTTTCTTT.

This clone has a count of ten or more. The sample carries other DNA sequences with the same CDR3. In DNA form, the CDR3 reads TGTGCCAGCAGCTTGGGCTCGGGGGGCGCCCCTGGGGCCAACGTCCTGACTTTC. Encoded protein: CASSLGSGGAPGANVLTF. The rearrangement uses TRBV5-6 and TRBJ2-6; tentatively, D is TRBD2 (7 bases). V was clipped by 0 bases and J by 2 bases, with 15 bases between them. Germline V gives CDR1 SGHDT, CDR2 YYEEEE. The CDR3 has 18 residues.

There are many counts of this clone. V gene TRBV4-3 combines with J gene TRBJ2-7; TRBD1 matches 7 bases. Germline V gives CDR1 LGHNA, CDR2 YSLEER. The CDR3 is made up of 16 amino acids. J gave up 2 bases and V 0 bases, and 7 bases lay outside the gene matches. CDR3 in amino acids: CASSQDLRGTAYEQYF. DNA for the CDR3: TGCGCCAGCAGCCAAGATCTTAGGGGGACAGCCTACGAGCAGTACTTC.

This clone was seen many times. The chain joins TRBV6-1 to TRBJ1-2; no reliable D call. Trimming shortened V by 6 bases and J by 3 bases, and 8 bases separated the two germline ends. Looked up from germline, CDR1 is MNHNS and CDR2 is SASEGT. CDR3 length equals 12 residues. The CDR3 protein is CASSKRDYGYTF. The CDR3 coding sequence is TGTGCCAGCAGCAAAAGGGACTATGGCTACACCTTC.

This chain connects TRBV7-2 to TRBJ1-5; 9 bases map to TRBD1. Germline V CDR1 and CDR2: SGHTA, FQGNSA. The length of the CDR3 is 15 residues. V shed 1 base and J 3 bases; nucleotides not matched to a gene: 1. Written as DNA, the CDR3 is TGTGCCAGCAGCTTAGGGACAGGGGTCAATCAGCCCCAGCATTTT. Encoded protein: CASSLGTGVNQPQHF.

This chain joins TRBV5-1 and TRBJ2-5, with 7 bases identical to TRBD2. The CDR3 is 17 residues long. The germline V gene has CDR1 SGHRS and CDR2 YFSETQ. V trimming: 3 bases; J trimming: 1 base; junction bases outside the gene matches: 12. CDR3 nucleotides: TGCGCCAGCAGCTCGTTCCCTAGCGGACTGCGCCAAGAGACCCAGTACTTC. Protein: CASSSFPSGLRQETQYF.

The rearrangement joins TRBV6-1 to TRBJ2-3; 8 bases fit TRBD2. Germline V gene lookup returns CDR1 MNHNS and CDR2 SASEGT. The CDR3 covers 18 residues. Trimming took 2 bases from V and 5 from J; bases not matched to a gene: 15. CDR3 sequence (DNA): TGTGCCAGCAGTGAATCAGGGGCGGCGGGAGGATTTGGAGATACGCAGTATTTT. Translating gives CASSESGAAGGFGDTQYF.

This clone came up many times. The chain combines TRBV7-9 with TRBJ2-1; D may be TRBD1 (6 bases). This CDR3 region has 15 residues. The V gene lost 0 bases and the J gene lost 6 bases, with 12 bases spanning the gap. Germline V lookup: CDR1 SEHNR, CDR2 FQNEAQ (reference sequence). The CDR3 region is CASSLAAGAGNEQFF. In DNA form, the CDR3 reads TGTGCCAGCAGCTTAGCGGCAGGGGCGGGCAATGAGCAGTTCTTC.

This clone appeared many times. The chain is built from TRBV2 and TRBJ2-2, with a tentative D call TRBD2 (5 bases). The CDR3 runs to 15 residues. Germline-derived CDR1 and CDR2 are SNHLY and FYNNEI. The V end lost 7 bases, the J end lost 4 bases, and 16 bases lay between the germline ends. CDR3 nucleotide sequence: TGTGCCAGCAAACTCGGAAGCGGTGCCACCGGGGAGCTGTTTTTT. The encoded protein is CASKLGSGATGELFF.

This clone has ten or more counts. This chain connects TRBV5-5 to TRBJ2-7; TRBD2 matches at 8 bases. Germline CDR1 is SGHKS and CDR2 is YYEKEE (reference sequence). This CDR3 is built from 16 residues. V was pared by 4 bases and J by 5 bases, with 14 bases of the junction left unmatched. The CDR3 DNA reads as TGTGCCAGCAGCGACCATGTTGAGCGGGAGTCCAACGAGCAGTACTTC. The encoded protein is CASSDHVERESNEQYF. The full variable domain, its missing parts supplied by reference TRBV5-5 and TRBJ2-7, is DAGVTQSPTHLIKTRGQQVTLRCSPISGHKSVSWYQQVLGQGPQFIFQYYEKEERGRGNFPDRFSARQFPNYSSELNVNALLLGDSALYLCASSDHVERESNEQYFGPGTRLTVT.

This clone has only a few counts. The chain joins TRBV5-4 to TRBJ1-4; D is unresolved. CDR3 size: 15 residues. Trimming took off 3 bases at V and 5 bases at J, with 14 bases between the two ends. Germline loops: CDR1 SGHNT, CDR2 YYREEE (reference sequence). CDR3 DNA sequence: TGTGCCAGCAGCTCCCCTACTGAAGGGAATGAAAAACTGTTTTTT. Amino acid sequence: CASSSPTEGNEKLFF.

This clone came up many times. This chain uses TRBV5-6 with TRBJ1-1, with a possible D match to TRBD1 (5 bases). CDR1 SGHDT and CDR2 YYEEEE come from the germline V gene. This CDR3 spans 12 amino acids. Trimming pared 2 bases from V and 9 bases from J, leaving 11 bases between. The CDR3 DNA reads TGTGCCAGCAGCTTTTGGGGCAGCCAAGCTTTCTTT. Translating gives CASSFWGSQAFF. Using reference TRBV5-6 and TRBJ1-1 for the parts outside the CDR3, the full variable domain is DAGVTQSPTHLIKTRGQQVTLRCSPKSGHDTVSWYQQALGQGPQFIFQYYEEEERQRGNFPDRFSGHQFPNYSSELNVNALLLGDSALYLCASSFWGSQAFFGQGTRLTVV.